This T cell receptor (beta chain) was recorded in a study of cytomegalovirus exposure and HLA in healthy donors. Findings and caveats of the study: The authors confirmed in vitro that three CMV-associated chains were specific for CMV antigens.

This clone was seen a few times. The antigen remains unidentified. PCR employed 60 Vbeta and 13 Jbeta primers. TCRdb's table, derived via immunoSEQ multiplex PCR, lists solely in-frame clones and lacks some. In the table there are more than 150,000 clones, 70% to 90% of which are singletons. The sample consisted of PBMCs. The sequence was obtained from a man aged 18 to 30 in good health and CMV-seropositive.

For the CDR3, the DNA is TGTGCCATCAGTGCCGTTGGCATGAACACTGAAGCTTTCTTT. It translates to CAISAVGMNTEAFF. The gene calls are TRBV10-3 and TRBJ1-1; no firm D call. This CDR3 is built from 14 residues. V was trimmed by 4 bases and J by 0 bases, leaving 9 bases between them. Germline V gene lookup returns CDR1 ENHRY and CDR2 SYGVKD.